A selection of T cell receptor beta chains follows, all from one sample in a study of blood T cell repertoires in COVID-19. The method was immunoSEQ multiplex PCR; TCRdb's version includes in-frame clones alone and lacks a portion of them. The sample holds about 670,000 clones; 80% to 90% are singletons and the top ten take roughly 0.26%. The sequencing input was peripheral blood. These receptors came from a woman under 30 with acute or convalescent COVID-19. CDR3s include the opening cysteine and the closing phenylalanine or tryptophan. The D gene is left open where the match is weak. The size field is filled for only some rows; it gives once, few, many or a size class.

>NA|TRBV3-1/TRBV3-2|TRBD2|TRBJ2-3
TGTGCCAGCAGCTCCCGGGGGGGACGGATTACAGATACGCAGTATTTT
CASSSRGGRITDTQYF
>NA|TRBV6-1|NA|TRBJ1-5
TGTGCCAGCAGTGAGGGACACCTAAATCAGCCCCAGCATTTT
CASSEGHLNQPQHF
>NA|TRBV24-1|NA|TRBJ1-5
TGTGCCACCAGTGCCGGGAGCAATCAGCCCCAGCATTTT
CATSAGSNQPQHF
>NA|TRBV6-2/TRBV6-3|NA|TRBJ1-2
TGTGCCAGCAGCCCTACCCCCGGACAGAGTCTCTATGGCTACACCTTC
CASSPTPGQSLYGYTF
>NA|TRBV15|NA|TRBJ1-4
TGTGCCACCAGCCAAACAGGAGTTAATGAAAAACTGTTTTTT
CATSQTGVNEKLFF
>NA|TRBV15|NA|TRBJ1-1
TGTGCCACCAGCAGAGCTGACCTTGGGGGCGCTGAAGCTTTCTTT
CATSRADLGGAEAFF
>NA|TRBV30|NA|TRBJ1-2
TGTGCCTGGAAAAATCAGGGGTCCGAAGTCCGCTCTAACTATGGCTACACCTTC
CAWKNQGSEVRSNYGYTF
>once|TRBV20-1|NA|TRBJ1-2
TGCAGTGCTGGAGGACGGGACACCTTC
CSAGGRDTF
>NA|TRBV19|TRBD1|TRBJ1-2
TGTGCCAGTAATCCCAGGGGGAAAAACTATGGCTACACCTTC
CASNPRGKNYGYTF
>few|TRBV2|NA|TRBJ2-1
TGTGCCAGCAGTGAGGAGGTCTTCGCCAATGAGCAGTTCTTC
CASSEEVFANEQFF
>NA|TRBV15|NA|TRBJ2-5
TGTGCCACCAGCAGTGGGCCGAACCAGTACTTC
CATSSGPNQYF
>NA|TRBV7-9|NA|TRBJ1-1
TGTGCCAGCAGCTTAGGGACCAGGGGGAACACTGAAGCTTTCTTT
CASSLGTRGNTEAFF
>once|TRBV5-6|TRBD1|TRBJ1-3
TGTGCCAGCAGAATACAGGGGGCCGGAGGAAACACCATATATTTT
CASRIQGAGGNTIYF
>NA|TRBV9|NA|TRBJ1-3
TGTGCCAGCAGCGTAGAGCCGGGAACTTTCTCTGGAAACACCATATATTTT
CASSVEPGTFSGNTIYF
>NA|TRBV9|NA|TRBJ1-5
TGTGCCAGCAGCGCCAGCAGGGGTCTTCAGCCCCAGCATTTT
CASSASRGLQPQHF
>NA|TRBV9|NA|TRBJ1-1
TGTGCCAGCAGCCCAACGGGGGGGGTTATTGCTTTCTTT
CASSPTGGVIAFF
>NA|TRBV4-3|NA|TRBJ2-1
TGCGCCAGCAGCCAAGACCGGACAGCCACCTACAATGAGCAGTTCTTC
CASSQDRTATYNEQFF
>NA|TRBV29-1|NA|TRBJ1-2
TGCAGCGCCTCAGGGGAGCATGGCTACACCTTC
CSASGEHGYTF
>NA|TRBV7-9|NA|TRBJ2-1
TGTGCCAGCAGCTTAGGTCGGGGGGCCTGGAATGAGCAGTTCTTC
CASSLGRGAWNEQFF
>NA|TRBV4-1|NA|TRBJ2-3
TGCGCCAGCCTGAGACAGGTTTCTAGCACAGATACGCAGTATTTT
CASLRQVSSTDTQYF
>NA|TRBV3-1/TRBV3-2|NA|TRBJ2-5
TGTGCCAGCAGCCAAGATTTCAGGGCCTGGGAGACCCAGTACTTC
CASSQDFRAWETQYF
>NA|TRBV12-3/TRBV12-4|TRBD1|TRBJ1-5
TGTGCCAGCAGGCAACAGGGGGCACAGCCCCAGCATTTT
CASRQQGAQPQHF
>few|TRBV29-1|NA|TRBJ2-7
TGCAGCGTTGAGATTTTGGACAGCTCCTACGAGCAGTACTTC
CSVEILDSSYEQYF
>NA|TRBV3-1/TRBV3-2|TRBD1|TRBJ2-1
TGTGCCACCTCAATTCCGGGACAGGGGGCCTACAATGAGCAGTTCTTC
CATSIPGQGAYNEQFF
>NA|TRBV5-6|NA|TRBJ1-5
TGTGCCAGCAGCTTAGTGGGCCAGCCCCAGCATTTT
CASSLVGQPQHF
>NA|TRBV28|TRBD1|TRBJ1-1
TGTGACCCCCCGGGACAGGGGCACACTGAAGCTTTCTTT
CDPPGQGHTEAFF
>NA|TRBV12-5|TRBD1|TRBJ1-2
TGTGCTAGTGGTCCAGGGGGCTATGGCTACACCTTC
CASGPGGYGYTF
>NA|TRBV29-1|TRBD1|TRBJ2-5
TGCAGCCCCTGGACAGGGTCGGACCAAGAGACCCAGTACTTC
CSPWTGSDQETQYF
>NA|TRBV27|TRBD2|TRBJ2-5
TGTGCCAGCTCCCGGGAGGGGGAGACCCAGTACTTC
CASSREGETQYF
>NA|TRBV2|NA|TRBJ1-5
TGTGCCAGCAGTGAATTTTCAGGGTCCGAGCAGCCCCAGCATTTT
CASSEFSGSEQPQHF
>NA|TRBV4-1|NA|TRBJ2-7
TGCGCCAGCAGCCAAGGACAGGCGAGCTCCTACGAGCAGTACTTC
CASSQGQASSYEQYF
>NA|TRBV6-5|TRBD1|TRBJ1-2
TGTGCCAGCAGTCAACACCAGGGGGCCTATGGCTACACCTTC
CASSQHQGAYGYTF
>few|TRBV19|NA|TRBJ1-2
TGTGCCAGTAGTATAGCGGGGGGAACCTCTGGCTACACCTTC
CASSIAGGTSGYTF
>NA|TRBV4-1|NA|TRBJ1-1
TGCGCCAGCAGCCAAGATCGAGGAGGGGCTAGGACTGAAGCTTTCTTT
CASSQDRGGARTEAFF
>NA|TRBV19|NA|TRBJ1-2
TGTGCCAGTTACCAGGGGCCAGGTCAAAGGGCGAGCTACACCTTC
CASYQGPGQRASYTF
>NA|TRBV5-1|TRBD2|TRBJ2-7
TGCGCCAGCAGCTTATCCGGGACTAGCGGGGGTTCCTACGAGCAGTACTTC
CASSLSGTSGGSYEQYF
>NA|TRBV7-9|NA|TRBJ1-2
TGTGCCAGCAGCTTAAGAGTGCCAGGGGTCTATGGCTACACCTTC
CASSLRVPGVYGYTF
>NA|TRBV12-5|NA|TRBJ1-5
TGTGCTAGTGGCCGGGACACCTCAAGCAATCAGCCCCAGCATTTT
CASGRDTSSNQPQHF
>once|TRBV4-1|NA|TRBJ1-1
TGCGCCAGCAGCGCCCTTCTAGGGGTAAAAGCTTTCTTT
CASSALLGVKAFF
>NA|TRBV2|NA|TRBJ1-2
TGTGCCAGCAGAGGGGACACGACCTATGGCTACACCTTC
CASRGDTTYGYTF
>NA|TRBV20-1|NA|TRBJ2-2
TGCAGTGCTAGTTCTCGTCGGAGCACCGGGGAGCTGTTTTTT
CSASSRRSTGELFF
>NA|TRBV7-9|NA|TRBJ1-1
TGTGCCAGCACCCTTCCGGGGGAGGCGAACACTGAAGCTTTCTTT
CASTLPGEANTEAFF
>NA|TRBV7-2|TRBD1|TRBJ2-1
TGTGCCAGCAGCTTCACGGGACAGGCCTACAATGAGCAGTTCTTC
CASSFTGQAYNEQFF
>few|TRBV6-4|TRBD1|TRBJ2-2
TGTGCCAGCAGTGAGGGGACAGGGAGCCCCGGGGAGCTGTTTTTT
CASSEGTGSPGELFF
>NA|TRBV19|NA|TRBJ2-1
TGTGCCAGTAGTATGGGCTCTGGCTGGGCCGATTCCCGCTACAATGAGCAGTTCTTC
CASSMGSGWADSRYNEQFF
>NA|TRBV27|NA|TRBJ1-1
TGTGCCAGCAATTTCAGGATTCCCACGGCGGGCTCTGAAGCTTTCTTT
CASNFRIPTAGSEAFF
>NA|TRBV15|NA|TRBJ2-7
TGTGCCACCAGCAGAGGGGAGACCCCCCAGTACTTC
CATSRGETPQYF
>few|TRBV28|TRBD1|TRBJ1-4
TGTGCCAGCAGGGGCCCAGGGGGGGAAAAACTGTTTTTT
CASRGPGGEKLFF
>NA|TRBV11-2|TRBD2|TRBJ2-5
TGTGCCAGCAGCTTTTGGGGGGGTTCACAAGAGACCCAGTACTTC
CASSFWGGSQETQYF
>NA|TRBV13|NA|TRBJ1-2
TGTGCCAGCAGACCCAGGGAAGAGGGCTACACCTTC
CASRPREEGYTF